This T cell receptor beta chain was retrieved from a study of shared clonotypes between healthy human individuals. The repertoire was sequenced with immunoSEQ multiplex PCR; TCRdb's copy has only in-frame clones and lacks some. The repertoire holds roughly 2 million clones, with 85% to 95% as singletons. The CDR3 length is 16 residues. Trimming took off 3 bases at V and 1 base at J, with 15 bases between the two ends. CDR1 is MGHRA, CDR2 YSYEKL, per germline. The receptor comes from a man aged 18 to 35 in good health. The rearrangement joins TRBV4-1 to TRBJ1-1; D gene uncertain. Sequencing used naive CD4+ T cells sorted from blood. The subset here: CD45RA+ positively selected. The CDR3 DNA sequence: TGCGCCAGCAGCCACACTTATCGGACGGAGAACACTGAAGCTTTCTTT. Translating it yields CASSHTYRTENTEAFF.